This TCR beta chain was sequenced during a study of CD8+CD57+ T cells in acquired aplastic anemia. By flow cytometry, patients selected for sequencing had shown an expansion of CD8+CD57+ cells. Profiles of TCR beta VDJ and CDR3 were generated from a genomic DNA template. MiXCR, applied by TCRdb to the reads, yields one record per CDR3 protein. The sample yields about 180,000 distinct CDR3 sequences, 50% to 65% seen once. This CDR3 comprises 15 residues. The V and J ends lost 10 bases and 8 bases, in that order; junction bases with no gene match: 15. The germline V gene encodes CDR1 ENHRY and CDR2 SYGVKD.

The sequence was obtained from a human donor with aplastic anemia. The chain is built from TRBV10-3 and TRBJ2-1; 9 bases line up with TRBD1. The sample was sorted CD4+, CD8+, or CD8+CD57+ T cells (not recorded which) from PBMCs. CDR3 amino acids: CATGTDRGALDEQFF. CDR3 nucleotides: TGTGCCACGGGGACTGACAGGGGGGCCCTGGATGAGCAGTTCTTC.